A selection of T cell receptor beta chains follows, all from one sample in a study of radiation and T cells in renal cell carcinoma. Method: immunoSEQ multiplex PCR; TCRdb's copy keeps in-frame clones and lacks some. The sample includes about 77,000 clones, 70% to 90% of them seen just once. The sample was blood, taken from a patient whose treatment included radiotherapy and nephrectomy. These receptor sequences come from a woman in her fifties or sixties with renal cell carcinoma. CDR3s include the opening cysteine and the closing phenylalanine or tryptophan. The order of the fields is clone size, J gene, V gene, D gene, CDR3 protein, CDR3 DNA. The D gene is left open where the match is weak. The size entry is marked missing in some rows and otherwise reads once, few, many or a size class.

>NA|TRBJ2-2|TRBV7-4|NA
CASSLWLNGWANTGELFF
TGTGCCAGCAGCTTATGGCTTAATGGTTGGGCGAACACCGGGGAGCTGTTTTTT
>NA|TRBJ1-4|TRBV7-2|TRBD1
CASSPTGSNEKLFF
TGTGCCAGCAGCCCGACAGGGTCTAATGAAAAACTGTTTTTT
>NA|TRBJ2-1|TRBV10-1|TRBD2
CASSRNRTSGRGNEQFF
TGCGCCAGCAGTCGTAACCGGACTAGCGGGAGGGGTAATGAGCAGTTCTTC
>medium-sized|TRBJ1-1|TRBV9|NA
CASSVVGGDYTEAFF
TGTGCCAGCAGCGTAGTTGGAGGGGATTACACTGAAGCTTTCTTT
>NA|TRBJ2-7|TRBV9|NA
CASSVDYRAPEQYF
TGTGCCAGCAGCGTAGATTACAGGGCGCCCGAGCAGTACTTC
>NA|TRBJ1-2|TRBV7-2|NA
CASSSAGIWYGYTF
TGTGCCAGCAGCTCAGCGGGAATATGGTATGGCTACACCTTC
>NA|TRBJ1-5|TRBV6-1|TRBD1
CASRKTGDSNQPQHF
TGTGCCAGCAGAAAGACAGGGGATAGCAATCAGCCCCAGCATTTT
>NA|TRBJ1-2|TRBV14|NA
CASSQDVAMDGYTF
TGTGCCAGCAGCCAAGATGTTGCAATGGATGGCTACACCTTC
>NA|TRBJ1-2|TRBV5-1|NA
CAILANYGYTF
TGCGCCATATTGGCTAACTATGGCTACACCTTC
>NA|TRBJ1-2|TRBV9|NA
CASSVDRRGLGSNYGYTF
TGTGCCAGCAGCGTAGATCGTCGCGGTTTAGGATCTAACTATGGCTACACCTTC
>NA|TRBJ2-5|TRBV5-1|TRBD2
CASSSSGRGETQYF
TGCGCCAGCAGCTCCAGCGGGAGGGGGGAGACCCAGTACTTC
>NA|TRBJ2-5|TRBV10-3|NA
CAIRGVGETQYF
TGTGCCATCAGGGGGGTTGGAGAGACCCAGTACTTC
>NA|TRBJ2-7|TRBV19|NA
CASSILDTSQEQYF
TGTGCCAGTAGTATCCTGGACACCTCTCAGGAGCAGTACTTC
>NA|TRBJ1-4|TRBV19|NA
CASSYRVGEKLFF
TGTGCCAGTAGTTATAGGGTCGGTGAAAAACTGTTTTTT
>once|TRBJ1-6|TRBV10-3|TRBD1
CAISESGQGASPLHF
TGTGCCATCAGTGAGTCGGGACAGGGAGCTTCACCCCTCCACTTT
>once|TRBJ2-7|TRBV28|NA
CASSRRTASSYEQYF
TGTGCCAGCAGTCGGCGGACAGCGAGCTCCTACGAGCAGTACTTC
>NA|TRBJ1-4|TRBV5-1|NA
CASSPGGGRDEKLFF
TGCGCCAGCAGCCCGGGGGGGGGCCGAGATGAAAAACTGTTTTTT
>NA|TRBJ1-4|TRBV5-1|NA
CASSLGGSATNEKLFF
TGCGCCAGCAGCTTAGGAGGCTCGGCAACTAATGAAAAACTGTTTTTT
>once|TRBJ1-4|TRBV30|TRBD1
CALGLDRDRSTNEKLFF
TGTGCCCTGGGTTTGGACAGGGATAGGTCAACTAATGAAAAACTGTTTTTT
>NA|TRBJ2-1|TRBV28|TRBD1
CASSQPGQSFSYNEQFF
TGTGCCAGCAGTCAGCCGGGACAGTCATTCTCCTACAATGAGCAGTTCTTC
>medium-sized|TRBJ2-2|TRBV29-1|TRBD1
CSFIAGQGSNTGELFF
TGCAGCTTCATCGCGGGACAGGGTTCGAACACCGGGGAGCTGTTTTTT
>NA|TRBJ2-2|TRBV15|NA
CAVRDWNTGELFF
TGTGCGGTGCGGGACTGGAACACCGGGGAGCTGTTTTTT
>NA|TRBJ2-3|TRBV5-1|NA
CASSSGDATDTQYF
TGCGCCAGCAGCTCAGGGGACGCCACAGATACGCAGTATTTT
>NA|TRBJ2-3|TRBV7-8|TRBD2
CASSHGLAGGRMETDTQYF
TGTGCCAGCAGCCATGGACTAGCGGGAGGACGAATGGAGACAGATACGCAGTATTTT
>NA|TRBJ2-1|TRBV4-2|NA
CASSQVGTYNEQFF
TGTGCCAGCAGCCAAGTAGGGACTTACAATGAGCAGTTCTTC
>few|TRBJ2-7|TRBV5-6|TRBD1
CASSSRDRGVYEQYF
TGTGCCAGCAGCAGCCGGGACAGGGGTGTTTACGAGCAGTACTTC
>NA|TRBJ1-4|TRBV6-1|NA
CASSEKFTATNEKLFF
TGTGCCAGCAGTGAAAAATTCACAGCAACTAATGAAAAACTGTTTTTT
>NA|TRBJ1-1|TRBV13|TRBD1
CASSLAQGGVEAFF
TGTGCCAGCAGCTTAGCACAGGGGGGGGTTGAAGCTTTCTTT
>NA|TRBJ2-7|TRBV9|TRBD2
CASSPRGGLSYEQYF
TGTGCCAGCAGCCCCCGGGGGGGACTCTCCTACGAGCAGTACTTC
>NA|TRBJ1-2|TRBV28|NA
CASSFSGMGGYTF
TGTGCCAGCAGTTTCTCAGGGATGGGTGGCTACACCTTC
>NA|TRBJ2-1|TRBV9|TRBD2
CASSAGLTGNEQFF
TGTGCCAGCAGCGCGGGACTAACTGGGAATGAGCAGTTCTTC
>NA|TRBJ2-5|TRBV2|NA
CASSPSLTGAQYF
TGTGCCAGCAGTCCCTCCTTGACCGGGGCCCAGTACTTC
>NA|TRBJ2-7|TRBV27|TRBD1
CASSLGTGEMLYF
TGTGCCAGCAGCCTCGGGACAGGCGAAATGCTGTACTTC
>NA|TRBJ1-5|TRBV28|NA
CASSRSLQPQHF
TGTGCCAGCAGCCGGTCATTGCAGCCCCAGCATTTT
>NA|TRBJ2-7|TRBV9|NA
CASSVTTRDYEQYF
TGTGCCAGCAGCGTGACTACACGAGACTACGAGCAGTACTTC
>few|TRBJ2-7|TRBV6-5|NA
CASSSSDGMGDEQYF
TGTGCCAGCAGTTCGTCGGACGGGATGGGGGACGAGCAGTACTTC
>few|TRBJ1-6|TRBV6-5|NA
CASSPGGALNSPLHF
TGTGCCAGCAGTCCAGGAGGGGCCCTCAATTCACCCCTCCACTTT
>NA|TRBJ2-2|TRBV7-2|NA
CASSLGGNTGELFF
TGTGCCAGCAGCTTAGGCGGGAACACCGGGGAGCTGTTTTTT
>NA|TRBJ2-5|TRBV2|NA
CASSEPDEETQYF
TGTGCCAGCAGTGAGCCGGACGAAGAGACCCAGTACTTC
>NA|TRBJ1-3|TRBV29-1|NA
CSVDSGVGNTIYF
TGCAGCGTTGATTCGGGGGTCGGAAACACCATATATTTT
>few|TRBJ2-4|TRBV11-1|NA
CASSAGTAGSIQYF
TGTGCCAGCAGCGCTGGGACCGCGGGGAGCATTCAGTACTTC
>NA|TRBJ1-1|TRBV6-1|NA
CASSRSTEAFF
TGTGCCAGCAGTAGGAGCACTGAAGCTTTCTTT
>NA|TRBJ2-1|TRBV9|NA
CASGGRTGVGEQFF
TGTGCCAGCGGGGGGCGTACGGGAGTGGGTGAGCAGTTCTTC
>NA|TRBJ2-5|TRBV4-3|TRBD1
CASSPGTGQETQYF
TGCGCCAGCAGCCCTGGGACAGGCCAAGAGACCCAGTACTTC
>NA|TRBJ2-5|TRBV5-1|TRBD1
CASSLSPQGALGETQYF
TGCGCCAGCAGCTTATCTCCACAGGGGGCATTAGGAGAGACCCAGTACTTC
>NA|TRBJ1-5|TRBV19|NA
CASSTVHNQPQHF
TGTGCCAGTAGTACAGTACACAATCAGCCCCAGCATTTT
>NA|TRBJ2-5|TRBV19|TRBD2
CASNMGLAGETQYF
TGTGCCAGTAATATGGGACTAGCGGGGGAGACCCAGTACTTC